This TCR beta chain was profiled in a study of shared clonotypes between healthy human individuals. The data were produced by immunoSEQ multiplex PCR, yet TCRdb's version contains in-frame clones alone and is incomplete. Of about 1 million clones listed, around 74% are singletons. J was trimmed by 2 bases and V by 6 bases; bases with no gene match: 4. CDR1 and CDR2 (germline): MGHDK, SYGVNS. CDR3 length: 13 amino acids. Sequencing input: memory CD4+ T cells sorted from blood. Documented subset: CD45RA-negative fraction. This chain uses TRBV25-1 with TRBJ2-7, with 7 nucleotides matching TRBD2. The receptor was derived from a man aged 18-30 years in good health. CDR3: CASRGEGTYEQYF. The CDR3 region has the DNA TGTGCCAGCAGAGGGGAGGGAACCTACGAGCAGTACTTC.